Following are 11 T cell receptor beta chains from one sample sequenced in a study of blood T cell repertoires in COVID-19. Sequencing was performed with immunoSEQ multiplex PCR; in TCRdb, only in-frame clones are kept and a portion is missing. The table shows about 310,000 clones, with roughly 91% occurring only once. The sample consisted of peripheral blood. These receptors were obtained from a man aged 45-65 years with active or convalescent COVID-19.

V gene TRBV6-1 combines with J gene TRBJ1-4, with D unresolved. Germline V gene lookup returns CDR1 MNHNS and CDR2 SASEGT. The V end was cut by 1 base, the J end by 0 bases, with 12 bases between. The CDR3 totals 17 residues. The CDR3 region has the DNA TGTGCCAGCAGTGAAGTTACAGCCTTTGCAACTAATGAAAAACTGTTTTTT. Its translation: CASSEVTAFATNEKLFF.

The rearrangement joins TRBV2 to TRBJ1-1; weak D call: TRBD1 (5 bases). Germline assignment: CDR1 SNHLY and CDR2 FYNNEI. V gave up 6 bases and J gave up 4 bases, with 15 bases separating them. This CDR3 contains 14 residues. CDR3 bases: TGTGCCAGCAGCCCCAGGGAGGGGATCACTGAAGCTTTCTTT. As protein: CASSPREGITEAFF.

CDR3 in DNA: TGTGCCAGCTCAGACAGTGCAGATACGCAGTATTTT. This gives the protein CASSDSADTQYF. The rearrangement joins TRBV18 to TRBJ2-3; TRBD1 is a possible D gene (5 bases). V lost 5 bases and J 4 bases, leaving 7 bases between the germline ends. The CDR3 loop spans 12 amino acids. Germline loops: CDR1 KGHSH, CDR2 LQKENI. Drawing the rest from reference TRBV18 and TRBJ2-3, the complete variable domain is NAGVMQNPRHLVRRRGQEARLRCSPMKGHSHVYWYRQLPEEGLKFMVYLQKENIIDESGMPKERFSAEFPKEGPSILRIQQVVRGDSAAYFCASSDSADTQYFGPGTRLTVL.

This chain links TRBV15 with TRBJ1-2; D perhaps matches TRBD1 (6 bases). Trimming pared 6 bases from V and 2 bases from J, leaving 7 bases between. The CDR3 has 12 residues. CDR1 LNHNV and CDR2 YYDKDF come from the germline V gene (reference sequence). CDR3 sequence reads: CATSQGNYGYTF. In nucleotides, the CDR3 is TGTGCCACCAGTCAGGGGAACTATGGCTACACCTTC.

The chain has TRBV28 and TRBJ2-1, with TRBD2 matching 16 bases. Germline V gene sequence: CDR1 MDHEN, CDR2 SYDVKM. The CDR3 is 20 residues long. V lost 8 bases to trimming and J lost 0 bases; unmatched junction nucleotides: 13. The chain's CDR3 is CASVGDKGLAGGSSYNEQFF. The CDR3 nucleotides are TGTGCCAGCGTTGGGGACAAGGGACTAGCGGGGGGGAGCTCCTACAATGAGCAGTTCTTC. The variable domain in full, with the rest retrieved from reference TRBV28 and TRBJ2-1, is DVKVTQSSRYLVKRTGEKVFLECVQDMDHENMFWYRQDPGLGLRLIYFSYDVKMKEKGDIPEGYSVSREKKERFSLILESASTNQTSMYLCASVGDKGLAGGSSYNEQFFGPGTRLTVL.

The V call is TRBV7-9, the J call TRBJ1-2, with D perhaps matching TRBD1 (6 bases). Trimming cost V 4 bases and J 4 bases, with 16 bases left between them. The CDR3 runs 15 residues. Germline lookup yields CDR1 SEHNR and CDR2 FQNEAQ (reference sequence). The CDR3 DNA reads TGTGCCAGCAGCTCCCTACAGGGTGGGTCCTATGGCTACACCTTC. It yields the protein CASSSLQGGSYGYTF.

This sequence joins TRBV29-1 and TRBJ2-7, with D perhaps matching TRBD2 (7 bases). The CDR3 length is 13 residues. Germline V gives CDR1 SQVTM, CDR2 ANQGSEA. The V gene lost 6 bases and the J gene lost 3 bases, with 15 bases spanning the gap. The CDR3, as DNA: TGCAGCGTGTCGGGGGGACACTTCTACGAGCAGTACTTC. This encodes CSVSGGHFYEQYF.

The chain employs TRBV7-2 and TRBJ2-3, with 8 nucleotides matching TRBD2. Looked up from germline, CDR1 is SGHTA and CDR2 is FQGNSA. J gave up 5 bases and V 1 base, and 11 bases lay outside the gene matches. This CDR3 comprises 17 residues. The CDR3 region is CASSLGGVSGVLDTQYF. Here the CDR3 DNA reads TGTGCCAGCAGCTTAGGAGGGGTTAGCGGGGTTTTAGATACGCAGTATTTT.

J is TRBJ1-1 and V is TRBV9, with D uncertain. The CDR3 covers 16 residues. The V end lost 0 bases, the J end lost 5 bases, and 17 bases lay between the germline ends. CDR1 is SGDLS and CDR2 is YYNGEE in the germline V gene. CDR3 bases: TGTGCCAGCAGCGTAGCGTCCGAGGGAATGGGGACTGAAGCTTTCTTT. Its protein is CASSVASEGMGTEAFF.

The gene calls are TRBV6-2 or TRBV6-3 and TRBJ1-6; D gene unclear. The CDR3 sequence is 13 residues long. V dropped 6 bases and J dropped 8 bases, with 11 bases sitting between them. Germline CDR1 reads MNHEY; CDR2 reads SVGEGT. The CDR3 loop is CASSARKDSPLHF. CDR3 sequence (DNA): TGTGCCAGCAGCGCGAGGAAGGATTCACCCCTCCACTTT.

The chain links TRBV10-3 to TRBJ1-4; TRBD1 aligns across 9 bases. Trimming at V came to 3 bases and at J to 7 bases, leaving 6 bases not matched to a gene. CDR3 length: 15 amino acids. The V gene's germline CDR1 is ENHRY and CDR2 SYGVKD. CDR3 DNA sequence: TGTGCCATCAGTGATGAGGGGGACAGGGCTGAAAAACTGTTTTTT. It specifies CAISDEGDRAEKLFF.